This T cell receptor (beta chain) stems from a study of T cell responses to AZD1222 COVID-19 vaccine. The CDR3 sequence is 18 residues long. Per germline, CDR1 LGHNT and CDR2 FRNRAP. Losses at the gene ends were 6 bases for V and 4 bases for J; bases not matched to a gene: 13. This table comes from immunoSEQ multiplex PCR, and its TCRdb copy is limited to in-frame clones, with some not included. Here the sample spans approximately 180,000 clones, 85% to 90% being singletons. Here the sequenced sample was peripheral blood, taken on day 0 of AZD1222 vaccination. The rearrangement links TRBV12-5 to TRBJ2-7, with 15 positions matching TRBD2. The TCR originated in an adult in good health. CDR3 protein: CASGRTSGRARVPYEQYF. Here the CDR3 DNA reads TGTGCTAGTGGCAGGACTAGCGGGAGGGCCCGCGTCCCTTACGAGCAGTACTTC.